This T cell receptor beta chain was identified in a study of beta chain bispecific antibodies for T cell cancers (dated by TCRdb to the early 2020s). Notes on the research overall: T cells from healthy donors were cocultured with T cell leukemia lines in the presence of bispecific antibodies, after which the depletion of each TRBV family was measured by TRBV sequencing of the surviving cells. Surface TRBV12 (TRBV12-3) was expressed on Jurkat cells, and surface TRBV5-5 was expressed on HPB-ALL cells. General findings and caveats noted by the study authors: Cross-reactivity of the anti-TRBV5-5 antibody with TRBV5-6 was attributed to high sequence similarity between the two genes. Every sequenced sample was a mix of normal T cells and leukemia cell line cells, and most of the targeted TRBV signal originated from the leukemia cells instead of the normal T cells.

V loses 2 bases of germline sequence and J loses 3 bases, and the interval between the two ends is 13 bases. From cysteine to phenylalanine, the CDR3 is 15 amino acids long. Kept here is only the CDR3 DNA, which spans 45 bases and is read in frame from base 1. CDR1 is given as SGHVS and CDR2 as FQNEAQ, both from the germline V gene. This clonotype was counted at least ten times. This receptor's antigen is unknown. No base qualities exist here, and no much larger clone lies one base off it. Libraries incorporated unique molecular identifier barcodes, which were used to quantify clonotypes. Qiagen AllPrep DNA/RNA Micro kits were used to isolate total RNA, and an Agilent TapeStation was used to check RNA quality. TCR beta libraries were constructed by 5' RACE, in which cDNA synthesis was followed by two PCR steps with TCR beta constant-region gene-specific primers. An Illumina MiSeq platform was used to sequence the TCR beta libraries. Per the source publication's procedure: Reads were processed with MIGEC, MiXCR and VDJtools. Clonotype frequency was calculated as the fraction of unique molecular identifiers assigned to a given clonotype among all unique molecular identifiers in the sample. Any TRBV gene that IMGT lists as a pseudogene or open reading frame, and is therefore nonfunctional, such as TRBV1, TRBV12-1 and TRBV21, was left out. TCRdb handled the public reads itself, with Q25 trimming in fastp and clone calling in MiXCR, and kept productive beta chains. Here each entry gathers all rows of one CDR3 protein and keeps the most common genes and DNA. TCRdb, not the authors, supplied the V and J calls. This sample is represented by about 17,000 distinct CDR3 sequences; 2% to 2.5% of them were singletons. 6.9% of the sample comes from the top ten.

T cells were expanded from blood mononuclear cells for about three days with either the anti-CD3 antibody OKT3 or CD3/CD28 Dynabeads. Expanded T cells were maintained in RPMI 1640 supplemented with about 10% fetal bovine serum, recombinant human IL-2 (approximately 98 IU/ml) and IL-7 (around 5.4 ng/ml). Each coculture mixed about 50,000 target cells and about 50,000 normal T cells with bispecific antibody in around 95 ul and was incubated at 37 degrees C for about 15 hours. Each bispecific antibody was composed of two single-chain variable fragments, which were expressed in a single-chain diabody format with a His tag. Effector T cells were obtained from healthy human donors, and peripheral blood mononuclear cells were isolated from leukapheresis samples by Ficoll density gradient centrifugation.

This sequence uses TRBV7-8 and TRBJ2-5; matching of 6 bases hints at TRBD1 as the D gene. The sequenced sample consisted of healthy donor T cells cultured with leukemia cells. The clonotype comes from a human donor in good health. Some clones in this sample may be carry-over from other donors' samples. The nucleotides are TGTGCCAGCAGCTTACGGGCAGGGGAAAAAGAGACCCAGTACTTC. It codes for CASSLRAGEKETQYF.